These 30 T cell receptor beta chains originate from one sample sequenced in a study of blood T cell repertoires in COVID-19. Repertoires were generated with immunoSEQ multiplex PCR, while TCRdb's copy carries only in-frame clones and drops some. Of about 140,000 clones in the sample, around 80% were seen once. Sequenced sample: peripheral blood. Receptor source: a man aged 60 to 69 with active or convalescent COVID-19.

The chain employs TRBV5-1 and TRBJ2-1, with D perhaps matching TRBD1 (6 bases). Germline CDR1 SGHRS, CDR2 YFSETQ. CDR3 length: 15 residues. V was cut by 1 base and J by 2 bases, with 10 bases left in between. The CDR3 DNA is TGCGCCAGCAGCTTGTCATCAGGGGCCTACAATGAGCAGTTCTTC. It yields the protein CASSLSSGAYNEQFF.

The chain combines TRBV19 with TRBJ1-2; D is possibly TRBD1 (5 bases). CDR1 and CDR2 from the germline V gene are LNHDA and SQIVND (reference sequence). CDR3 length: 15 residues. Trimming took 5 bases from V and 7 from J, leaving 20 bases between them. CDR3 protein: CASSFPGVSFGGYTF. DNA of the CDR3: TGTGCCAGTAGTTTCCCGGGGGTTTCATTCGGTGGCTACACCTTC.

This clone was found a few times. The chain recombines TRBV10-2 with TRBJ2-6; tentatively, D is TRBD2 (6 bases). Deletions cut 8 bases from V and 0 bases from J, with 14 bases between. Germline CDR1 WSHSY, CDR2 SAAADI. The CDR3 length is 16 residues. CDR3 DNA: TGCGCCAGCGGGGGGTCACTTCTCTCTGGGGCCAACGTCCTGACTTTC. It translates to CASGGSLLSGANVLTF.

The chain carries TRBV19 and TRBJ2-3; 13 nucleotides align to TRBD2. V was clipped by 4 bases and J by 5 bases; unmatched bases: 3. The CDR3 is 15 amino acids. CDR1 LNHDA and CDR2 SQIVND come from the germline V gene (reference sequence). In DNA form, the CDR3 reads TGTGCCAGTAGTAAGGGACTAGCGGGGCGAGATACGCAGTATTTT. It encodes CASSKGLAGRDTQYF. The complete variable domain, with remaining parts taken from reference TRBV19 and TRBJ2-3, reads DGGITQSPKYLFRKEGQNVTLSCEQNLNHDAMYWYRQDPGQGLRLIYYSQIVNDFQKGDIAEGYSVSREKKESFPLTVTSAQKNPTAFYLCASSKGLAGRDTQYFGPGTRLTVL.

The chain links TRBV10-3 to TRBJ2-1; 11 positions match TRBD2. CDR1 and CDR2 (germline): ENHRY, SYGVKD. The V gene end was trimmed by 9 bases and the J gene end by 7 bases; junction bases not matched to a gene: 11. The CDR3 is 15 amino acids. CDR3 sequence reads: CAIGDSGRAGNEQFF. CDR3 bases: TGTGCCATTGGAGATAGCGGGAGGGCCGGGAATGAGCAGTTCTTC.

The CDR3 DNA reads TGTGCCTGGAGTCCCCTAGCGGGAATATACAATGAGCAGTTCTTC. This encodes CAWSPLAGIYNEQFF. This chain uses TRBV30 with TRBJ2-1; 9 bases agree with TRBD2. This CDR3 comprises 15 residues. Germline CDR1 and CDR2: GTSNPN and SVGIG (reference sequence). J lost 4 bases, V lost 2 bases, and 6 bases had no gene match.

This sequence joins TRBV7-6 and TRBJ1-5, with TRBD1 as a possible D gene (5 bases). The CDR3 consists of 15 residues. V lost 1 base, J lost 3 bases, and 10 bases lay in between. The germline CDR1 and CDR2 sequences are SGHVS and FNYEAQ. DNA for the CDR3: TGTGCCAGCAGCTTAGAGTGGGGCTACAATCAGCCCCAGCATTTT. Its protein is CASSLEWGYNQPQHF.

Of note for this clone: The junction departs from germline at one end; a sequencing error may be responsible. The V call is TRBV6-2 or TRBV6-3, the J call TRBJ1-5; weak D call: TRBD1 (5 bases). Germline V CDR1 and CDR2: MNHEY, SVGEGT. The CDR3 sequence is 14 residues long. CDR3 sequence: CASTYRQNNQPQHF. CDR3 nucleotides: TGTGCCAGCACTTACAGACAGAATAATCAGCCCCAGCATTTT.

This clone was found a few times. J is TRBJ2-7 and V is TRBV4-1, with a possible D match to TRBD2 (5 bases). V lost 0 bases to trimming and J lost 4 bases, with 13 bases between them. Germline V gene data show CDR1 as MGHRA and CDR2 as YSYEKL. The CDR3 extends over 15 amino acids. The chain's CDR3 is CASSQDSGFGYEQYV. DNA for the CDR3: TGCGCCAGCAGCCAAGATTCGGGGTTCGGGTACGAGCAGTACGTC.

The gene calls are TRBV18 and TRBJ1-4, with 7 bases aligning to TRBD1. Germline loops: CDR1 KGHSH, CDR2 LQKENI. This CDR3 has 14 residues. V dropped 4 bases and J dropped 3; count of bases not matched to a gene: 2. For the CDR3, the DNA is TGTGCCAGCTCACAGGGGGCGGCTAATGAAAAACTGTTTTTT. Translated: CASSQGAANEKLFF.

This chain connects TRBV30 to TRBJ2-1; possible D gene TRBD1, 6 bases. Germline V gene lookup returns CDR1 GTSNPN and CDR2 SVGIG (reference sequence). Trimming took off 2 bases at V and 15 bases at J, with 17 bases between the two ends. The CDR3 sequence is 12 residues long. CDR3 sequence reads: CAWSPLTGTPFF. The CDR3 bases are TGTGCCTGGAGTCCTTTAACAGGGACCCCGTTCTTC.

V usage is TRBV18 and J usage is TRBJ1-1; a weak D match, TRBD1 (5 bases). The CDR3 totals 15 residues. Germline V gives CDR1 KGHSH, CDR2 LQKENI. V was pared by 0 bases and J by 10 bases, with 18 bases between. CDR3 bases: TGTGCCAGCTCACCACCGTCGGGCAGGGCGGTGGGAGCTTTCTTT. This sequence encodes CASSPPSGRAVGAFF.

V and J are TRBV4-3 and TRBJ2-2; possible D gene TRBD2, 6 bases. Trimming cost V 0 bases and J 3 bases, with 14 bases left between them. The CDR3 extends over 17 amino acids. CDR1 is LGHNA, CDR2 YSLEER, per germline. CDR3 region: CASSQDGLDYYTGELFF. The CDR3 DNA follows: TGCGCCAGCAGCCAAGATGGGTTGGACTATTACACCGGGGAGCTGTTTTTT.

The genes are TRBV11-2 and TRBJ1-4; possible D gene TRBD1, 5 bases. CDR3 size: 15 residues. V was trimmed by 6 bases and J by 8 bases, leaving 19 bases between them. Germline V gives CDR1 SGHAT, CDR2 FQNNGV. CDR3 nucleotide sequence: TGTGCCAGCAGGCTCACCCCGGGGGTAGGGGAAAAACTGTTTTTT. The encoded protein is CASRLTPGVGEKLFF.

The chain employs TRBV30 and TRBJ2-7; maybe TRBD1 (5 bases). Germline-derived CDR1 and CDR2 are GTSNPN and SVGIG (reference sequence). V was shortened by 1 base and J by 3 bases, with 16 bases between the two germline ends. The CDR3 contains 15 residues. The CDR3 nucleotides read TGTGCCTGGAGTGGGCCCGAGGTAGGGGACTACGAGCAGTACTTC. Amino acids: CAWSGPEVGDYEQYF.

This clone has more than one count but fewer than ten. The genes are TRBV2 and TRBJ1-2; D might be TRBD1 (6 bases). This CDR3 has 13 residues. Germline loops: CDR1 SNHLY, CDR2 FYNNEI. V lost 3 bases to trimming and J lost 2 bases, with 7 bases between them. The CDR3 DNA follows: TGTGCCAGCAGTGACAGGGGAAACTATGGCTACACCTTC. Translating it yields CASSDRGNYGYTF.

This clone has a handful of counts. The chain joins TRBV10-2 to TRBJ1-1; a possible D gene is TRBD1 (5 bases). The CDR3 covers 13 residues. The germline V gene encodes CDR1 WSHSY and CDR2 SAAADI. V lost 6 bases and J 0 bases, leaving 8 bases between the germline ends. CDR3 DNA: TGCGCCAGCAGGTGGGGCATGAACACTGAAGCTTTCTTT. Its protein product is CASRWGMNTEAFF.

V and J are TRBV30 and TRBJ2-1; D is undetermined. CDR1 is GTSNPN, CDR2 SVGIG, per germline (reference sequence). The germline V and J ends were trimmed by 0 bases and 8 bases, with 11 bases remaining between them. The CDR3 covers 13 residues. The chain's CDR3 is CAWSVVRRYEQFF. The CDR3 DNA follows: TGTGCCTGGAGTGTTGTTAGGAGATATGAGCAGTTCTTC.

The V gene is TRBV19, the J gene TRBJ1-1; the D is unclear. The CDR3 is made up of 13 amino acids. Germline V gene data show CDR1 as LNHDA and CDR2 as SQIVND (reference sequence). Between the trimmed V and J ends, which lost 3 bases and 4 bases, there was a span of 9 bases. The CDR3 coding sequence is TGTGCCAGTAGTATCGTTGACACCACTGAAGCTTTCTTT. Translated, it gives CASSIVDTTEAFF.

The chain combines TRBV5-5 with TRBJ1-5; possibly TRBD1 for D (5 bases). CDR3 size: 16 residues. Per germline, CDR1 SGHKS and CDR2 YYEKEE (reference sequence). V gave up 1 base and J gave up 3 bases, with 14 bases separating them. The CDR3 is CASSLQGNPPNQPQHF. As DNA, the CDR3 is TGTGCCAGCAGCTTGCAGGGTAACCCACCCAATCAGCCCCAGCATTTT.

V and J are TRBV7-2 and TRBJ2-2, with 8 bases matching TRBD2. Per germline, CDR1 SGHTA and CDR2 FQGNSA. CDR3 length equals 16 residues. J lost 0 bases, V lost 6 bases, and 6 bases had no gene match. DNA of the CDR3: TGTGCCAGCAGATTGGCGGGAGGTTCGAACACCGGGGAGCTGTTTTTT. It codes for CASRLAGGSNTGELFF.

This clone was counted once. CDR3 residues: CASSAQGFGANVLTF. Written as DNA, the CDR3 is TGTGCCAGCAGCGCACAGGGGTTCGGGGCCAACGTCCTGACTTTC. The J gene is TRBJ2-6, the V gene TRBV2; TRBD1 aligns across 7 bases. The CDR3 is made up of 15 amino acids. The germline V gene encodes CDR1 SNHLY and CDR2 FYNNEI. V lost 6 bases, J lost 4 bases, and 6 bases stayed unmatched.

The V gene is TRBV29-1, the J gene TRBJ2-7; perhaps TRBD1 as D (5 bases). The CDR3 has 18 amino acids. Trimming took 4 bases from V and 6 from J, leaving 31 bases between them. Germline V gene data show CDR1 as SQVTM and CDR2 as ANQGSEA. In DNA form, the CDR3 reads TGCAGCGTTGTTGCTCGGACACTACTCAAGGCTCCGGGCTTCGAGCAGTACGTC. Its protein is CSVVARTLLKAPGFEQYV.

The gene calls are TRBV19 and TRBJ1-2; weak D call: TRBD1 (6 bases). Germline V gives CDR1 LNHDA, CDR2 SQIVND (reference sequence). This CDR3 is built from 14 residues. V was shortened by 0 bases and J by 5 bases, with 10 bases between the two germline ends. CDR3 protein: CASSIEGGSYGYTF. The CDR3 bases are TGTGCCAGTAGTATAGAAGGGGGATCGTATGGCTACACCTTC.

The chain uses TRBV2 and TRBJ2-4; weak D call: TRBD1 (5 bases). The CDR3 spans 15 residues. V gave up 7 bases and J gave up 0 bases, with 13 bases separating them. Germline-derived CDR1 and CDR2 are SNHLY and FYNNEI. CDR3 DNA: TGTGCCAGCAAAAGCAGGGAACCAGCCAAAAACATTCAGTACTTC. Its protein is CASKSREPAKNIQYF. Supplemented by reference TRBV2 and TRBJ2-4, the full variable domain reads EPEVTQTPSHQVTQMGQEVILRCVPISNHLYFYWYRQILGQKVEFLVSFYNNEISEKSEIFDDQFSVERPDGSNFTLKIRSTKLEDSAMYFCASKSREPAKNIQYFGAGTRLSVL.

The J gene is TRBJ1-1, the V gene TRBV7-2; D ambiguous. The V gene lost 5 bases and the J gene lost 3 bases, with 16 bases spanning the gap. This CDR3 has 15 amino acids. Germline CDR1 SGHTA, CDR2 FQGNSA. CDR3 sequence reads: CASSLGWGGHTEAFF. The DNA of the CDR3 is TGTGCCAGCAGCCTAGGGTGGGGAGGGCACACTGAAGCTTTCTTT. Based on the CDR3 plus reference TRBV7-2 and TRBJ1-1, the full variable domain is GAGVSQSPSNKVTEKGKDVELRCDPISGHTALYWYRQSLGQGLEFLIYFQGNSAPDKSGLPSDRFSAERTGGSVSTLTIQRTQQEDSAVYLCASSLGWGGHTEAFFGQGTRLTVV.

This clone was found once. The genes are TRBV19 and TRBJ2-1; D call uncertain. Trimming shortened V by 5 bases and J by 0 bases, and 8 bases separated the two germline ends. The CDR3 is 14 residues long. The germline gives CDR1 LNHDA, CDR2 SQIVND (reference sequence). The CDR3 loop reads CASSPGSSYNEQFF. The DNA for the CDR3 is TGTGCCAGTAGTCCGGGTAGCTCCTACAATGAGCAGTTCTTC.

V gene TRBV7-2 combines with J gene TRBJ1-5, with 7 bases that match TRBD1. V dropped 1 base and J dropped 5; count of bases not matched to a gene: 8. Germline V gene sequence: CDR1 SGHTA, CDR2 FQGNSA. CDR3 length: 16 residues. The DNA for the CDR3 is TGTGCCAGCAGCTTAGGTAGGGGGCTGGGCGATCAGCCCCAGCATTTT. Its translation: CASSLGRGLGDQPQHF.

DNA of the CDR3: TGTGCCAGCAGCGCCCGGGACAGGGGTACAACCGCTGGGGCCAACGTCCTGACTTTC. The encoded protein is CASSARDRGTTAGANVLTF. This chain uses TRBV9 with TRBJ2-6; 10 nucleotides match TRBD1. CDR3 length: 19 amino acids. Losses at the gene ends were 3 bases for V and 2 bases for J; bases not matched to a gene: 11. Germline V gene sequence: CDR1 SGDLS, CDR2 YYNGEE.

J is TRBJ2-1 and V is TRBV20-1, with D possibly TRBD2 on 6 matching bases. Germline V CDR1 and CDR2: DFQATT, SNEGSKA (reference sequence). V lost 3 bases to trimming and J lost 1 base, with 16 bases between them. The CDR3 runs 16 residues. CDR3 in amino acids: CSASGQAGPSYNEQFF. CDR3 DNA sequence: TGCAGTGCTAGTGGTCAAGCGGGCCCTTCCTACAATGAGCAGTTCTTC.